Listed below are T cell receptor beta chains from one sample, sequenced in a study of shared clonotypes between healthy human individuals. Sequencing was performed with immunoSEQ multiplex PCR; in TCRdb, only in-frame clones are kept and a portion is missing. The repertoire holds around 1,100,000 clones, approximately 77% seen once, with approximately 0.9% in the top ten. What was sequenced was memory CD4+ T cells from PBMCs. These receptors originate from a man aged 18 to 29 in good health. Some clones in this sample may be carry-over from other donors' samples. Both conserved end residues are part of each CDR3. The order of the fields is J gene, V gene, clone size, D gene, CDR3 length, CDR3 protein, CDR3 DNA. A D gene is named only where the DNA matches it firmly. Not all rows give a size; the values are once, few, many and, for expanded clones, a class.

TRBJ2-5 | TRBV7-2 | - | - | 11 | CASSLERNQYF | TGTGCCAGCAGCTTAGAGCGGAACCAGTACTTC
TRBJ2-3 | TRBV5-1 | - | TRBD2 | 16 | CASSLASKGGTDTQYF | TGCGCCAGCAGCTTGGCCTCGAAGGGAGGGACAGATACGCAGTATTTT
TRBJ2-1 | TRBV2 | - | TRBD1 | 14 | CASKRDSRYNEQFF | TGTGCCAGCAAACGGGACAGCAGATACAATGAGCAGTTCTTC
TRBJ1-1 | TRBV6-1 | - | - | 13 | CASTAGVNTEAFF | TGTGCCAGCACCGCCGGGGTGAACACTGAAGCTTTCTTT
TRBJ1-4 | TRBV4-2 | - | - | 15 | CASSQEGGTNEKLFF | TGTGCCAGCAGCCAAGAGGGGGGGACTAATGAAAAACTGTTTTTT
TRBJ1-2 | TRBV15 | few | - | 13 | CATSRVRGDGYTF | TGTGCCACCAGCAGAGTCCGGGGAGATGGCTACACCTTC
TRBJ2-5 | TRBV2 | few | - | 13 | CASSGDIQETQYF | TGTGCCAGCAGTGGAGACATCCAAGAGACCCAGTACTTC
TRBJ2-7 | TRBV10-3 | once | - | 13 | CAISESAPYEQYF | TGTGCCATCAGTGAGTCCGCTCCTTACGAGCAGTACTTC
TRBJ2-5 | TRBV20-1 | few | - | 10 | CSAEQETQYF | TGCAGTGCTGAACAAGAGACCCAGTACTTC
TRBJ2-1 | TRBV19 | - | - | 14 | CASSPPTGDNEQFF | TGTGCCAGTAGTCCTCCGACAGGCGACAATGAGCAGTTCTTC
TRBJ2-4 | TRBV7-3 | - | - | 13 | CASSLTREDIQYF | TGTGCCAGCAGCTTGACCCGCGAGGACATTCAGTACTTC
TRBJ2-6 | TRBV30 | - | TRBD1 | 15 | CAWRSGGAGANVLTF | TGTGCCTGGCGCTCAGGGGGCGCTGGGGCCAACGTCCTGACTTTC
TRBJ2-7 | TRBV5-1 | once | - | 12 | CASSFSGYEQYF | TGCGCCAGCAGCTTTTCGGGTTACGAGCAGTACTTC
TRBJ2-7 | TRBV27 | - | - | 13 | CASSFPGEGAKYF | TGTGCCAGCAGTTTCCCCGGGGAGGGGGCGAAGTACTTC
TRBJ1-5 | TRBV9 | - | TRBD1 | 16 | CASPDSWQGEGQPQHF | TGTGCCAGCCCCGACAGTTGGCAGGGGGAAGGACAGCCCCAGCATTTT
TRBJ2-3 | TRBV5-1 | - | - | 14 | CASSLIGARDTQYF | TGCGCCAGCAGCTTGATAGGGGCCCGGGATACGCAGTATTTT
TRBJ2-5 | TRBV4-2 | - | - | 14 | CASSQGQELETQYF | TGTGCCAGCAGCCAAGGACAGGAACTAGAGACCCAGTACTTC
TRBJ2-2 | TRBV5-4 | - | - | 14 | CACSGTVHTGELFF | TGTGCCTGTTCCGGGACCGTGCACACCGGGGAGCTGTTTTTT
TRBJ2-1 | TRBV2 | - | - | 11 | CASSEDRKQFF | TGTGCCAGCAGTGAAGACAGGAAGCAGTTCTTC
TRBJ2-4 | TRBV7-2 | - | - | 12 | CASSLDWEVWDF | TGTGCCAGCAGCTTAGATTGGGAGGTCTGGGACTTC
TRBJ2-1 | TRBV9 | - | - | 15 | CASSLMGSSYNEQFF | TGTGCCAGCTCTCTAATGGGAAGCTCCTACAATGAGCAGTTCTTC
TRBJ1-1 | TRBV6-5 | once | - | 14 | CASSKRVVVLEAFF | TGTGCCAGCAGCAAACGGGTCGTAGTACTTGAAGCTTTCTTT
TRBJ2-7 | TRBV7-8 | - | TRBD2 | 17 | CASSFLGPRGSSYEQYF | TGTGCCAGCAGCTTTCTGGGGCCGCGGGGGAGCTCCTACGAGCAGTACTTC